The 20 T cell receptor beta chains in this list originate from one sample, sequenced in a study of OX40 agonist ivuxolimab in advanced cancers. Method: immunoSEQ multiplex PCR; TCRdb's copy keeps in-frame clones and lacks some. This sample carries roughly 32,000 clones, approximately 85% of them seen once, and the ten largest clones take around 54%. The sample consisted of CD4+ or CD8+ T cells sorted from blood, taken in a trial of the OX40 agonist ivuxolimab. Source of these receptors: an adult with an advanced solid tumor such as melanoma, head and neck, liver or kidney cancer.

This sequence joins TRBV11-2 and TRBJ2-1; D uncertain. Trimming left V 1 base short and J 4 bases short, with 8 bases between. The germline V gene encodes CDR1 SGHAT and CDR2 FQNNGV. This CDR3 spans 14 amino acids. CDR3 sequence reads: CASSLATYYNEQFF. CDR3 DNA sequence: TGTGCCAGCAGCTTAGCCACATATTACAATGAGCAGTTCTTC.

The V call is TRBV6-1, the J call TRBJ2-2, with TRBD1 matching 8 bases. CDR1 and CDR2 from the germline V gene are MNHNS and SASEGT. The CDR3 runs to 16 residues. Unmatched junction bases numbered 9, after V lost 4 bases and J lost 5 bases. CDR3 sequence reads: CASSGDRNSITGELFF. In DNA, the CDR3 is TGTGCCAGCAGTGGGGACAGGAACTCGATAACCGGGGAGCTGTTTTTT.

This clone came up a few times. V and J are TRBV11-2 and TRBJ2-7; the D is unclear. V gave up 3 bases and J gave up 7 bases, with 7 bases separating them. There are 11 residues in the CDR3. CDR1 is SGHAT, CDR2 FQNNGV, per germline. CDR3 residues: CASSLYGEQYF. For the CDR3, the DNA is TGTGCCAGCAGCTTGTACGGGGAGCAGTACTTC.

This chain's CDR3 is CASSVGQEYGYTF. CDR3 DNA sequence: TGTGCCAGCAGCGTGGGGCAGGAGTATGGCTACACCTTC. The chain uses TRBV9 and TRBJ1-2, with D possibly matching TRBD1 (5 bases). V lost 2 bases, J lost 5 bases, and 10 bases lay in between. This CDR3 region has 13 residues. Germline V gives CDR1 SGDLS, CDR2 YYNGEE.

CDR3 amino acids: CASSEALAGEEGTQYF. The CDR3 region has the DNA TGTGCCAGCAGTGAAGCACTAGCGGGGGAGGAAGGGACCCAGTACTTC. This rearrangement joins TRBV2 to TRBJ2-5; 11 positions agree with TRBD2. Unmatched junction bases numbered 7, after V lost 0 bases and J lost 7 bases. CDR1 and CDR2 from the germline V gene are SNHLY and FYNNEI. This CDR3 region has 16 residues.

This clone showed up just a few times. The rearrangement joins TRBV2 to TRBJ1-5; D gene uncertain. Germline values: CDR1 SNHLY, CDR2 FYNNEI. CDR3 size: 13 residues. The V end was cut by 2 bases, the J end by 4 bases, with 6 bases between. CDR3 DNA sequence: TGTGCCAGCAGTGAATCCCCTAATCAGCCCCAGCATTTT. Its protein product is CASSESPNQPQHF.

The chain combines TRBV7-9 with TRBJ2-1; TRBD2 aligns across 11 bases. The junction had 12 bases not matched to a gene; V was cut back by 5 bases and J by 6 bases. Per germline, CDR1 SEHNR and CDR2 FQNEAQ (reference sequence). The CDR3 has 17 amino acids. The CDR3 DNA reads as TGTGCCAGCAGCCCCGGGGTAGCGGGGGGGCCCGGCAATGAGCAGTTCTTC. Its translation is CASSPGVAGGPGNEQFF.

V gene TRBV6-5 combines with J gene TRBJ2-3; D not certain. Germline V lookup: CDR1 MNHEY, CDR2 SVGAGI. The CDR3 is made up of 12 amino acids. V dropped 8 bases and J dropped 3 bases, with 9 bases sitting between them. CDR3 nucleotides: TGTGCCAGCCGCCTCGGGACAGATACGCAGTATTTT. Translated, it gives CASRLGTDTQYF.

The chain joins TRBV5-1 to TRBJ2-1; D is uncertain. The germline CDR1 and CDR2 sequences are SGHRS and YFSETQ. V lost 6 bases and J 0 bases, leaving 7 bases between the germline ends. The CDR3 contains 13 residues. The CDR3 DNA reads TGCGCCAGCACAATAAGCTCCTACAATGAGCAGTTCTTC. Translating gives CASTISSYNEQFF.

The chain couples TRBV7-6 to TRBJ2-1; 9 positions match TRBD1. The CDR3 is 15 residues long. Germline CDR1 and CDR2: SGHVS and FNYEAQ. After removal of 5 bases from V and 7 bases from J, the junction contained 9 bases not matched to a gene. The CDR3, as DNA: TGTGCCAGCAGCCGAAATTTGGGACAGGGAAATGAGCAGTTCTTC. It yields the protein CASSRNLGQGNEQFF.

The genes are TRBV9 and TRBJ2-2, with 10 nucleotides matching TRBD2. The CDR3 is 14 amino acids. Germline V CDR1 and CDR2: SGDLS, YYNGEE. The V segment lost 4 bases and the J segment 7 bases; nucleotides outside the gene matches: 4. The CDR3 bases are TGTGCCAGCAGCCCCCGACTAGCGGGCGGGGAGCTGTTTTTT. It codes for CASSPRLAGGELFF.

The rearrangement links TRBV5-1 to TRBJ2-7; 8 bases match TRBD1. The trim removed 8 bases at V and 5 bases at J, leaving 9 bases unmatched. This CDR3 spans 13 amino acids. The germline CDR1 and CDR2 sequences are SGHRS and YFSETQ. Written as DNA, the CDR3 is TGCGCCAGTGGAGACAGGGGTCGGCACGAGCAGTACTTC. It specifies CASGDRGRHEQYF.

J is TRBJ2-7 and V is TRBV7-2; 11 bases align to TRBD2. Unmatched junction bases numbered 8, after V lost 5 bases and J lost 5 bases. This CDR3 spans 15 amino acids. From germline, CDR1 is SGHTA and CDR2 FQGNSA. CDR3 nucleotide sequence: TGTGCCAGCAGCCCCGGGACTAGCGGCCTCCACGAGCAGTACTTC. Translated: CASSPGTSGLHEQYF.

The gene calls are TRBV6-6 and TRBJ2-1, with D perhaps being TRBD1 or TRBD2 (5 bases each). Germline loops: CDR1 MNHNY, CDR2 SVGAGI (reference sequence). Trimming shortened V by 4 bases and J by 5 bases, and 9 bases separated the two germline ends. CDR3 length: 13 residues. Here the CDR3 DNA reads TGTGCCAGCAGTTTTGGGGGTGACAATGAGCAGTTCTTC. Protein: CASSFGGDNEQFF.

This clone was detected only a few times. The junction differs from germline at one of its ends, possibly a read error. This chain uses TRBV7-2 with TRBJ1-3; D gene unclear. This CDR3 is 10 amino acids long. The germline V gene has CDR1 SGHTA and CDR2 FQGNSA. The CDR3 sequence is CASSLGFLQF. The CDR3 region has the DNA TGTGCCAGCAGCTTAGGATTCCTCCAATTT.

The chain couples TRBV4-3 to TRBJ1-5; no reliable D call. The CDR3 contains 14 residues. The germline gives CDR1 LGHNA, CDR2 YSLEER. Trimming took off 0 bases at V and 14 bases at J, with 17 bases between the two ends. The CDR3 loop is CASSQDLRSPVKHF. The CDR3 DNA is TGCGCCAGCAGCCAAGATCTAAGGTCGCCAGTAAAGCATTTT.

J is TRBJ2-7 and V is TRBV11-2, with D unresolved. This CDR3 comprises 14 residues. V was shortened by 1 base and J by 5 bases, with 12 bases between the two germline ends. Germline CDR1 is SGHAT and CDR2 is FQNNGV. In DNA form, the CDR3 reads TGTGCCAGCAGCTTAGTACTGGGTGGAGACGAGCAGTACTTC. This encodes CASSLVLGGDEQYF.

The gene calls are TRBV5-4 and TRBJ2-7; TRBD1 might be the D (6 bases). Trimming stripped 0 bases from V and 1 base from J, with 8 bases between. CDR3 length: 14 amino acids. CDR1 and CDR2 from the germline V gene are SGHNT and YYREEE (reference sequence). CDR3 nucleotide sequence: TGTGCCAGCAGCTTGGCGGACAGTTCCTACGAGCAGTACTTC. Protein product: CASSLADSSYEQYF.

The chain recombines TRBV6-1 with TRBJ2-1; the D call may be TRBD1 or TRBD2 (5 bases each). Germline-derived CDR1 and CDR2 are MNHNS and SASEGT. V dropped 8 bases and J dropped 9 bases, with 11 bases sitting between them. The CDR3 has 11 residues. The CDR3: CASGFGTEQFF. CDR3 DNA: TGTGCCAGCGGATTTGGGACTGAGCAGTTCTTC.

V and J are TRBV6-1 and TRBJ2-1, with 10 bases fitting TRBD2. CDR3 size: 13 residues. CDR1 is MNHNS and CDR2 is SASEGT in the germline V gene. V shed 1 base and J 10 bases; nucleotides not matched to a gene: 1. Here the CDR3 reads CASSEGSGGEQFF. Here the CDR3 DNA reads TGTGCCAGCAGTGAAGGTAGCGGGGGGGAGCAGTTCTTC.